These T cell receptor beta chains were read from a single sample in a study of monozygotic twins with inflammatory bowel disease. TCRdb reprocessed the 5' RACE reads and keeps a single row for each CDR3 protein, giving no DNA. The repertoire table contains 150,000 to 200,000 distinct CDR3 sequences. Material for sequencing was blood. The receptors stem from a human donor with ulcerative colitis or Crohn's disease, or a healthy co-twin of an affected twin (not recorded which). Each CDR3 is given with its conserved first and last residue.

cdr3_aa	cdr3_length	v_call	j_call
CASSLRRTDNYGYTF	15	TRBV12-3/TRBV12-4	TRBJ1-2
CASKYTNSYEQYF	13	TRBV28	TRBJ2-7
CASSSSTGLSHEAFF	15	TRBV5-1	TRBJ1-1
CASSLQATTNEKLFF	15	TRBV7-2	TRBJ1-4
CASSFPGLPNEQFF	14	TRBV27	TRBJ2-1
CASTRTSGYEQYF	13	TRBV7-2	TRBJ2-7
CASSYSQGRDTQYF	14	TRBV6-2/TRBV6-3	TRBJ2-3
CASSLEQGPNQPQHF	15	TRBV5-1	TRBJ1-5
CASSSRDSVVGVYEQYF	17	TRBV11-2	TRBJ2-7
CASSSEGYEQYF	12	TRBV5-1	TRBJ2-7
CASSVTRGTIAYGYTF	16	TRBV9	TRBJ1-2
CASSQTGLAGGETQYF	16	TRBV4-2	TRBJ2-5
CASTIRSSGNTIYF	14	TRBV3-1	TRBJ1-3
CAITAGLPASYEQYF	15	TRBV10-3	TRBJ2-7
CSAREYTGIQNTVAFF	16	TRBV20-1	TRBJ1-1